This TCR beta chain emerged from a study of Graves' ophthalmopathy and Graves' hyperthyroidism. Amplified material comprised TCR beta CDR3 regions derived from RNA transcripts. The authors performed first-round RT-PCR with HTBI primers and then a second-round multiplex PCR. Each CDR3 protein gets one entry after TCRdb re-called the multiplex PCR reads with MiXCR. Among some 380,000 distinct CDR3 sequences listed, less than 20% were seen once. CDR1 MNHEY and CDR2 SMNVEV come from the germline V gene (reference sequence). Trimming stripped 2 bases from V and 3 bases from J, with 7 bases between. There are 13 residues in the CDR3. This clonotype was recorded at least ten times. Its antigen remains unidentified. A follow-up of 18 months without ophthalmopathy meant that hyperthyroidism was stable. Exclusion covered patients with other autoimmune diseases or uncontrolled infections (as well as pregnancy or lactation).

The study, taken as a whole, reports: Blood shared most expanded thyroid clonotypes above 0.001 frequency.

The chain links TRBV27 to TRBJ1-1; no clear D. The sample was peripheral blood. This sequence was found in a woman aged 18-29 years with stable Graves' hyperthyroidism. This CDR3 is CASSLSYDTEAFF. Written as DNA, the CDR3 is TGTGCCAGCAGTTTAAGTTACGACACTGAAGCTTTCTTT.